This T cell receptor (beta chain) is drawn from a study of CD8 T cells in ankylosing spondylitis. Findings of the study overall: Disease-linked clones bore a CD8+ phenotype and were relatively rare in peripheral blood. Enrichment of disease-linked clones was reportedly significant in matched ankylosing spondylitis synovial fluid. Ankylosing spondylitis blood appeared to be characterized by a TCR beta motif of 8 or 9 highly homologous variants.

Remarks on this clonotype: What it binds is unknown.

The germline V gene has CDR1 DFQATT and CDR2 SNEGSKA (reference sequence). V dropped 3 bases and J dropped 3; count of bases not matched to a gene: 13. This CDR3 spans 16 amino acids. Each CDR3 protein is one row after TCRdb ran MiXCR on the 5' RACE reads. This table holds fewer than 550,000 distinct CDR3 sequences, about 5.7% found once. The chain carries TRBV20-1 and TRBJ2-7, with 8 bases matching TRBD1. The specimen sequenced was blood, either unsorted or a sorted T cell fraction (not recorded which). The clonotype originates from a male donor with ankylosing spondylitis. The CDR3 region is CSASPRGTGGIYEQYF. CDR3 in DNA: TGCAGTGCTAGCCCTCGTGGGACAGGCGGAATCTACGAGCAGTACTTC.